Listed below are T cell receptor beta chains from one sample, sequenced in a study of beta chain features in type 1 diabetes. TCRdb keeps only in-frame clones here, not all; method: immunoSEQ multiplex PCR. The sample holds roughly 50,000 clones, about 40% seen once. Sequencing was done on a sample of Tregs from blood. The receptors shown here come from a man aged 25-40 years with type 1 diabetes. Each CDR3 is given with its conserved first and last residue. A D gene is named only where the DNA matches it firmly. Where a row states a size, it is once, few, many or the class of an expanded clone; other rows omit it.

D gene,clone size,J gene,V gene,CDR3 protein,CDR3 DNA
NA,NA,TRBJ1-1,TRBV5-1,CASSFTGNTEAFF,TGCGCCAGCAGCTTTACAGGGAACACTGAAGCTTTCTTT
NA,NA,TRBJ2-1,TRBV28,CASSLGDISYNEQFF,TGTGCCAGCAGTTTAGGGGACATTTCCTACAATGAGCAGTTCTTC
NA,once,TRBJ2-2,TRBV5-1,CASSPTSANTGELFF,TGCGCCAGCAGCCCGACATCCGCGAACACCGGGGAGCTGTTTTTT
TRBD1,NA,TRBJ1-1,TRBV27,CASRRQGILDTEAFF,TGTGCCAGCAGGCGACAGGGAATTTTGGACACTGAAGCTTTCTTT
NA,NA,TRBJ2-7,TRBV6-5,CASSLTRSSYEQYF,TGTGCCAGCAGTTTAACGCGGAGCTCCTACGAGCAGTACTTC
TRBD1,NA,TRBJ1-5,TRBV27,CASRAQGAGQPQHF,TGTGCCAGCAGGGCACAGGGGGCGGGTCAGCCCCAGCATTTT
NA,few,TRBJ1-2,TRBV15,CATSRDIVGLRYGYTF,TGTGCCACCAGCAGAGATATTGTGGGGCTGCGCTATGGCTACACCTTC
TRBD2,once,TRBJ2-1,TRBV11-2,CASSFGRAYNEQFF,TGTGCCAGCAGCTTCGGGAGGGCCTACAATGAGCAGTTCTTC
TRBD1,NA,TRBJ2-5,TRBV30,CAWSVRGRGTWETQYF,TGTGCCTGGAGTGTACGAGGCAGGGGGACCTGGGAGACCCAGTACTTC
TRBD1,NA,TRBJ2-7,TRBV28,CASRTGERYEQYF,TGTGCCAGCCGGACAGGGGAACGGTACGAGCAGTACTTC
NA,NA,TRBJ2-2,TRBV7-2,CASSPHGGRKAGELFF,TGTGCCAGCAGCCCCCACGGGGGAAGGAAGGCCGGGGAGCTGTTTTTT
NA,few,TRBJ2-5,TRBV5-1,CASSFAGEETQYF,TGCGCCAGCAGCTTTGCAGGGGAAGAGACCCAGTACTTC
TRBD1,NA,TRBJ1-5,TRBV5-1,CASSLGQGTNQPQHF,TGCGCCAGCAGCTTGGGACAGGGGACGAATCAGCCCCAGCATTTT
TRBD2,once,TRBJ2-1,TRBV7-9,CASSLAGLAGIYNEQFF,TGTGCCAGCAGCTTAGCGGGGCTAGCGGGAATATACAATGAGCAGTTCTTC
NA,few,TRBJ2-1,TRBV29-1,CSVRESPYNEQFF,TGCAGCGTCAGGGAATCCCCGTACAATGAGCAGTTCTTC
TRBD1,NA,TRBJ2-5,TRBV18,CASSPGQAQQTQYF,TGTGCCAGCTCACCTGGACAGGCCCAACAGACCCAGTACTTC
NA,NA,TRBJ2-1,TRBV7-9,CASSLGRAGGSSYNEQFF,TGTGCCAGCAGCTTAGGGCGAGCGGGCGGCTCCTCCTACAATGAGCAGTTCTTC
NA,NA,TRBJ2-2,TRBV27,CASSFSWRNRANTGELFF,TGTGCCAGCAGTTTTAGTTGGCGGAACCGAGCTAACACCGGGGAGCTGTTTTTT
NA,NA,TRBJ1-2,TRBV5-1,CASSLSSQTNYGYTF,TGCGCCAGCAGCTTGTCCTCACAAACTAACTATGGCTACACCTTC
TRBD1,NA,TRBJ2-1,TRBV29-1,CSVEGTARNEQFF,TGCAGCGTTGAGGGGACAGCCCGCAATGAGCAGTTCTTC
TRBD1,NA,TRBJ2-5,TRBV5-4,CASSLETGNGETQYF,TGTGCCAGCAGCTTGGAGACAGGGAATGGAGAGACCCAGTACTTC
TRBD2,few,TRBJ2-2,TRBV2,CASRGSGGTGELFF,TGTGCCAGCAGGGGTAGCGGGGGGACCGGGGAGCTGTTTTTT
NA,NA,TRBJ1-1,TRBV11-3,CASSLGANTEAFF,TGTGCCAGCAGCCTGGGGGCGAACACTGAAGCTTTCTTT
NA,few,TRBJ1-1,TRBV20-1,CSARANTEAFF,TGCAGTGCCAGGGCTAACACTGAAGCTTTCTTT
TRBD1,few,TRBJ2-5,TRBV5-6,CASSLSKTGTEETQYF,TGTGCCAGCAGCTTGTCTAAGACAGGGACCGAAGAGACCCAGTACTTC
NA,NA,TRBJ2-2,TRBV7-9,CASTLLATGELFF,TGTGCCAGCACCCTATTAGCCACCGGGGAGCTGTTTTTT
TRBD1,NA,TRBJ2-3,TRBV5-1,CASSLARTGGSTDTQYF,TGCGCCAGCAGCTTGGCCAGGACAGGGGGCTCCACAGATACGCAGTATTTT
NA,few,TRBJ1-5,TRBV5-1,CASSLEGDRDQPQHF,TGCGCCAGCAGCTTGGAAGGGGATCGGGATCAGCCCCAGCATTTT
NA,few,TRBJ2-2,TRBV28,CASRDSSANTGELFF,TGTGCCAGTCGGGACTCCTCAGCGAACACCGGGGAGCTGTTTTTT
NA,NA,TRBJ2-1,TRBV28,CASSLIQGNEQFF,TGTGCCAGCAGTTTAATTCAGGGGAATGAGCAGTTCTTC
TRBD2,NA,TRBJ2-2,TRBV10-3,CAISEQSGRALDGELFF,TGTGCCATCAGTGAGCAGAGCGGGAGGGCCCTCGACGGGGAGCTGTTTTTT
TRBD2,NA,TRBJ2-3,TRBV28,CASSRGTSGASSTDTQYF,TGTGCCAGCAGCAGAGGGACTAGCGGGGCTTCTAGCACAGATACGCAGTATTTT
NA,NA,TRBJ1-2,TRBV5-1,CASSLTGAEESF,TGCGCCAGCAGCTTGACAGGTGCAGAAGAATCCTTC
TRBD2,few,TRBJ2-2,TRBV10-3,CAISVSSGRGANTGELFF,TGTGCCATCAGTGTATCAAGCGGGAGGGGTGCGAACACCGGGGAGCTGTTTTTT
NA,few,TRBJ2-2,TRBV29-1,CSVDTNTGELFF,TGCAGCGTAGACACGAACACCGGGGAGCTGTTTTTT
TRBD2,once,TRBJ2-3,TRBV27,CASGWASGSDTQYF,TGTGCCAGCGGTTGGGCTAGCGGGAGTGATACGCAGTATTTT
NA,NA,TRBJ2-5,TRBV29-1,CSGGLEQETQYF,TGCAGCGGGGGGCTAGAACAAGAGACCCAGTACTTC
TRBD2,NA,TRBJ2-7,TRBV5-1,CASSRSGADYEQYF,TGCGCCAGCAGCCGGAGCGGGGCTGACTACGAGCAGTACTTC
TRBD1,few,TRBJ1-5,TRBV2,CASRLGTGGDQPQHF,TGTGCCAGCAGATTAGGGACAGGGGGGGATCAGCCCCAGCATTTT
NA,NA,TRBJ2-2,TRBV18,CASSPRRVDTGELFF,TGTGCCAGCTCACCAAGGAGGGTTGACACCGGGGAGCTGTTTTTT
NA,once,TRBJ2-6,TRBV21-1,CASLIQDHSGANVLTF,TGTGCCAGCCTAATACAGGACCACTCTGGGGCCAACGTCCTGACTTTC
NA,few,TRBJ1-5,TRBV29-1,CSVARQPDQPQHF,TGCAGCGTAGCTAGACAGCCAGATCAGCCCCAGCATTTT
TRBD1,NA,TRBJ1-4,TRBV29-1,CSVRTGTTEKLFF,TGCAGCGTTCGGACAGGGACAACGGAAAAACTGTTTTTT
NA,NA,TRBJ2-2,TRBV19,CASSPGTYTGELFF,TGTGCCAGTAGTCCAGGAACCTACACCGGGGAGCTGTTTTTT
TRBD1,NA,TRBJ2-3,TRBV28,CASSLIPGQGADTQYF,TGTGCCAGCAGTCTGATTCCGGGACAGGGCGCAGATACGCAGTATTTT
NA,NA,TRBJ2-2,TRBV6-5,CASSYNRDTGELFF,TGTGCCAGCAGTTACAACAGGGACACCGGGGAGCTGTTTTTT
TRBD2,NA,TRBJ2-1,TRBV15,CATSRDLGGLAVNEQFF,TGTGCCACCAGCAGAGATTTAGGAGGACTAGCGGTAAATGAGCAGTTCTTC
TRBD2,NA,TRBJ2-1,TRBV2,CASSLLAGGYNEQFF,TGTGCCAGCAGCCTACTAGCGGGAGGGTACAATGAGCAGTTCTTC
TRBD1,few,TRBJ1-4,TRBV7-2,CASSSGGTTNEKLFF,TGTGCCAGCAGCTCAGGGGGCACAACTAATGAAAAACTGTTTTTT
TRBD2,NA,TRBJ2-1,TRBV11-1,CASSLLAVVSYNEQFF,TGTGCCAGCAGCCTACTAGCGGTCGTCTCCTACAATGAGCAGTTCTTC
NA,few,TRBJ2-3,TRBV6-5,CASNRLGQDTQYF,TGTGCCAGCAATAGACTGGGGCAGGATACGCAGTATTTT
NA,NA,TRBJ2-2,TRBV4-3,CASSPLDRSGELFF,TGCGCCAGCAGCCCTCTAGACAGGTCCGGGGAGCTGTTTTTT
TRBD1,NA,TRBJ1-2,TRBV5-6,CASSFFRDSTFNYGYTF,TGTGCCAGCAGCTTCTTCCGGGACAGCACGTTCAACTATGGCTACACCTTC
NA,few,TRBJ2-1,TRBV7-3,CASSPSGYGLFF,TGTGCCAGCAGCCCCTCAGGATATGGGCTGTTCTTC
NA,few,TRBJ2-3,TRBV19,CASSFRLSTDTQYF,TGTGCCAGTAGTTTCCGACTGTCCACAGATACGCAGTATTTT
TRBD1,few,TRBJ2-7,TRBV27,CASSHSGTATYEQYF,TGTGCCAGCAGCCACTCTGGGACAGCCACCTACGAGCAGTACTTC
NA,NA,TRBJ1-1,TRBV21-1,CASSKASRGAFF,TGTGCCAGCAGCAAAGCTTCTAGGGGAGCTTTCTTT
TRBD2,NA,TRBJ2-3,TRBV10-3,CAISKTSGRADTQYF,TGTGCCATCAGCAAGACTAGCGGGAGGGCAGATACGCAGTATTTT
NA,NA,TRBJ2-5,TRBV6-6,CASSYRGSEETQYF,TGTGCCAGCAGTTACAGGGGCTCGGAGGAGACCCAGTACTTC